This T cell receptor (beta chain) was captured by sequencing in a study of CD8+ T cells in alopecia areata. The germline V gene has CDR1 SGHTA and CDR2 FQGNSA. The CDR3 runs 13 residues. Trimming pared 4 bases from V and 12 bases from J, leaving 16 bases between. This clone was detected a few times. RNA extraction and reverse transcription yielded cDNA as sequencing template. Generated by immunoSEQ multiplex PCR, the TCRdb table keeps only in-frame clones and is missing some. This repertoire shows about 130,000 clones, roughly 54% found once; its top ten account for roughly 4.5%. This clonotype was obtained from a human donor with alopecia areata. Material: CD4+ T cells sorted from blood, obtained at week 0. This chain links TRBV7-2 with TRBJ2-4, with TRBD1 as a possible D gene (5 bases). CDR3 protein: CASSSDTGTRQYF. DNA for the CDR3: TGTGCCAGCAGCTCGGACACCGGAACTCGTCAGTACTTC. The variable domain in full, with the rest retrieved from reference TRBV7-2 and TRBJ2-4, is GAGVSQSPSNKVTEKGKDVELRCDPISGHTALYWYRQSLGQGLEFLIYFQGNSAPDKSGLPSDRFSAERTGGSVSTLTIQRTQQEDSAVYLCASSSDTGTRQYFGAGTRLSVL.